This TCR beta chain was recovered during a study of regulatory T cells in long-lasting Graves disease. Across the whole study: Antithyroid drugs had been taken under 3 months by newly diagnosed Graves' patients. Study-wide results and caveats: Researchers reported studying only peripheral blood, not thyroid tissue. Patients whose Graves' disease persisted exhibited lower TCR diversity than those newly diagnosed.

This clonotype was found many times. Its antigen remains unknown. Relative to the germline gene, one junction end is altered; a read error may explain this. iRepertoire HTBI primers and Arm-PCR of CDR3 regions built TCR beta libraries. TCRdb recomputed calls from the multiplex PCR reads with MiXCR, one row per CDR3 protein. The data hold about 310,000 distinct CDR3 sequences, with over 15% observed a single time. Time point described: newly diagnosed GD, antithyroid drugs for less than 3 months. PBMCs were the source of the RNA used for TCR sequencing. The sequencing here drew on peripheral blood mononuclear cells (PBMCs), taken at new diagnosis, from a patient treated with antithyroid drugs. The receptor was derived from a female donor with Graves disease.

CDR3 bases: TGTGCCAGCAGCTCGAGGACAGGGTTCAATCAGCCCCAGCATTTT. Residues: CASSSRTGFNQPQHF. The chain joins TRBV5-1 to TRBJ1-5, with 8 bases identical to TRBD1. The CDR3 is 15 amino acids. Germline CDR1 SGHRS, CDR2 YFSETQ. Full variable domain (missing parts from reference TRBV5-1 and TRBJ1-5): KAGVTQTPRYLIKTRGQQVTLSCSPISGHRSVSWYQQTPGQGLQFLFEYFSETQRNKGNFPGRFSGRQFSNSRSEMNVSTLELGDSALYLCASSSRTGFNQPQHFGDGTRLSIL.